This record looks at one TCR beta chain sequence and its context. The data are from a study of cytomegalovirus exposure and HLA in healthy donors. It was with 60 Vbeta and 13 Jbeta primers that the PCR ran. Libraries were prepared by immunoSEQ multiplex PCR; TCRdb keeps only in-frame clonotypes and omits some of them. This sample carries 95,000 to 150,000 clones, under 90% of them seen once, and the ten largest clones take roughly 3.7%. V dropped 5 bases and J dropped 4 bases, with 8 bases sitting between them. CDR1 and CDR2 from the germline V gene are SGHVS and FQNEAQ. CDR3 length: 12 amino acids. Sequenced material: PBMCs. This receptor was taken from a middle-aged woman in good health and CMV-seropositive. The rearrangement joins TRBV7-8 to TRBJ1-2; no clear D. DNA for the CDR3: TGTGCCAGCAGCGTTAGTGGCTATGGCTACACCTTC. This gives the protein CASSVSGYGYTF.